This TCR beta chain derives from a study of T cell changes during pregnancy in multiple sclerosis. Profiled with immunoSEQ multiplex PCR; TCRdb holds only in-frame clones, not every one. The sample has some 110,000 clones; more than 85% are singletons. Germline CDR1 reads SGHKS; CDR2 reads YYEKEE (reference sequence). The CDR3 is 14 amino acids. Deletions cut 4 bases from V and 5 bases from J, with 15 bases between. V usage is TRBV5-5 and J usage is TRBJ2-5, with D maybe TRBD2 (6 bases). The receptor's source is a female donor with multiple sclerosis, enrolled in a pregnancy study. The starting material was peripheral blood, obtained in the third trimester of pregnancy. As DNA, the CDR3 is TGTGCCAGCAGCCTATGGGGGGTCGGGGAGACCCAGTACTTC. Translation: CASSLWGVGETQYF. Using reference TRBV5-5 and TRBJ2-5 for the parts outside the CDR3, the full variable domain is DAGVTQSPTHLIKTRGQQVTLRCSPISGHKSVSWYQQVLGQGPQFIFQYYEKEERGRGNFPDRFSARQFPNYSSELNVNALLLGDSALYLCASSLWGVGETQYFGPGTRLLVL.